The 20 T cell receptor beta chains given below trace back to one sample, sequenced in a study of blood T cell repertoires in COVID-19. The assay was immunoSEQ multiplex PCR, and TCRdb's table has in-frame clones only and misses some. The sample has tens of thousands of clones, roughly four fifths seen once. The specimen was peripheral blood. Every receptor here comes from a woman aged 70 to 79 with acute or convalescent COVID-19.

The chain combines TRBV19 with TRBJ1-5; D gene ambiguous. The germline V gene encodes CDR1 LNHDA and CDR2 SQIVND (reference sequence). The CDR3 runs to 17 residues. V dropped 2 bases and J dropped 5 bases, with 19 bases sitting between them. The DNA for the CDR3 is TGTGCCAGTAGTATAATAAGGAGGCAATTTGGTCATCAGCCCCAGCATTTT. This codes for CASSIIRRQFGHQPQHF.

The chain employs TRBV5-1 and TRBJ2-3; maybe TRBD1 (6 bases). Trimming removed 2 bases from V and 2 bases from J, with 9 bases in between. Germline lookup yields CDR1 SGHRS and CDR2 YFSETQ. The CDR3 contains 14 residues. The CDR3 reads CASSFTGLTDTQYF. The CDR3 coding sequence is TGCGCCAGCAGCTTTACAGGGCTCACAGATACGCAGTATTTT. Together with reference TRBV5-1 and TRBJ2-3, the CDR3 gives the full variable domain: KAGVTQTPRYLIKTRGQQVTLSCSPISGHRSVSWYQQTPGQGLQFLFEYFSETQRNKGNFPGRFSGRQFSNSRSEMNVSTLELGDSALYLCASSFTGLTDTQYFGPGTRLTVL.

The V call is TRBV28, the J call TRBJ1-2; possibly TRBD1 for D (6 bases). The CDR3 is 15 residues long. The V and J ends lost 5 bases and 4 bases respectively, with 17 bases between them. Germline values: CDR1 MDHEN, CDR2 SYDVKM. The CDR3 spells CASSATIGGRYGYTF. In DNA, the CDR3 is TGTGCCAGCAGTGCGACTATCGGGGGGCGCTATGGCTACACCTTC.

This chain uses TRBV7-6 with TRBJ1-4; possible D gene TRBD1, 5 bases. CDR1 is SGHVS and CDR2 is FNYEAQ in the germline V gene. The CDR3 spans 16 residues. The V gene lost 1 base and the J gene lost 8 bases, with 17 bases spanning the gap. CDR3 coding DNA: TGTGCCAGCAGCTTAGGTCTAGTTCGGGAGGGGGAAAAACTGTTTTTT. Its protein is CASSLGLVREGEKLFF.

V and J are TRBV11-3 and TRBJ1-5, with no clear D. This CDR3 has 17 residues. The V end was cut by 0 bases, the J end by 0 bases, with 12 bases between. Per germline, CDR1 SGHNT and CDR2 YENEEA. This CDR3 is CASSLDQKHYSNQPQHF. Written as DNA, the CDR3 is TGTGCCAGCAGCTTAGATCAAAAACACTATAGCAATCAGCCCCAGCATTTT.

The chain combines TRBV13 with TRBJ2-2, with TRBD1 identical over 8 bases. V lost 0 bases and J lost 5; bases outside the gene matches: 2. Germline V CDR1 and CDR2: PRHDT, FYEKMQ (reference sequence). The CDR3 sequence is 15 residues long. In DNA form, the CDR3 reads TGTGCCAGCAGCTTAGGGCAGGGGGCAACCGGGGAGCTGTTTTTT. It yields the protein CASSLGQGATGELFF.

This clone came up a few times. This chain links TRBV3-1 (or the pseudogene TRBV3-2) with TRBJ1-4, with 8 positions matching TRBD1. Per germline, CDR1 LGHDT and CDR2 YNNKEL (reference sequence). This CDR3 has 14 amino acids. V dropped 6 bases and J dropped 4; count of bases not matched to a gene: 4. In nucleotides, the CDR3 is TGTGCCAGCAGGGGACAGGCCGGTAATGAAAAACTGTTTTTT. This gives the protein CASRGQAGNEKLFF.

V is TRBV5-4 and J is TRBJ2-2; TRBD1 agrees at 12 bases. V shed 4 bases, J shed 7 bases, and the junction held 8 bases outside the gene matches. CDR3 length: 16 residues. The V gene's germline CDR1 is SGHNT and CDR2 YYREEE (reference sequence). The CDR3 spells CASSEPGQGANGELFF. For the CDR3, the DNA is TGTGCCAGCAGCGAGCCGGGACAGGGGGCGAACGGGGAGCTGTTTTTT.

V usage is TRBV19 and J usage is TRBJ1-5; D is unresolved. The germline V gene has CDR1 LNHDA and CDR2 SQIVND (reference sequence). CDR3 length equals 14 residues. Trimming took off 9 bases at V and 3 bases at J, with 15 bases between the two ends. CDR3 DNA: TGTGCCAGCCATGCTATCCAGGTCAATCAGCCCCAGCATTTT. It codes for CASHAIQVNQPQHF.

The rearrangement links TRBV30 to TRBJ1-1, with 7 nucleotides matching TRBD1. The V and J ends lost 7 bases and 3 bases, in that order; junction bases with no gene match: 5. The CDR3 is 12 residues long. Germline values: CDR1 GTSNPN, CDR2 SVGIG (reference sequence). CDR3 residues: CASDRFDTEAFF. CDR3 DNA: TGTGCCTCGGACAGGTTCGACACTGAAGCTTTCTTT.

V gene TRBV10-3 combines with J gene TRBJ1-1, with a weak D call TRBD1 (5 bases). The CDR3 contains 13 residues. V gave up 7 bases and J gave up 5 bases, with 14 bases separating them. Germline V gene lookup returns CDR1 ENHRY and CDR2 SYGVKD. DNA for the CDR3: TGTGCCATCACGGACACCGTCGGGACTGAAGCTTTCTTT. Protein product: CAITDTVGTEAFF.

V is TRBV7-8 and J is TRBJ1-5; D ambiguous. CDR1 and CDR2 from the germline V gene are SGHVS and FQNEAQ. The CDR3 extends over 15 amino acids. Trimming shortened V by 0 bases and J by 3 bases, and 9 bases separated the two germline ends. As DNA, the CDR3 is TGTGCCAGCAGCTTAGCGAGGGCAGACAATCAGCCCCAGCATTTT. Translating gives CASSLARADNQPQHF.

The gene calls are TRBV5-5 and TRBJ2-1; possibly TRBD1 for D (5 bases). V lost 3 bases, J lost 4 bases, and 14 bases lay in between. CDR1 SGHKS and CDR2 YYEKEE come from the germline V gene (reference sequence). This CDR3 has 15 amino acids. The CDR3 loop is CASSSDTTSYNEQFF. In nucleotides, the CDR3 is TGTGCCAGCAGCTCGGACACCACCTCATACAATGAGCAGTTCTTC.

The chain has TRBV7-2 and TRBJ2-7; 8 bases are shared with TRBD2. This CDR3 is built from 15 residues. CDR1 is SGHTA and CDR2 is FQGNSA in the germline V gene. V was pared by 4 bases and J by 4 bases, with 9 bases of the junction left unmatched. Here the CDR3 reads CASSSRVAGSYEQYF. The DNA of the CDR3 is TGTGCCAGCAGCTCCCGGGTAGCGGGGAGTTACGAGCAGTACTTC.

The CDR3 spells CASSPDRNEQFF. CDR3 bases: TGCGCCAGCAGCCCAGACAGGAATGAGCAGTTCTTC. The chain uses TRBV10-1 and TRBJ2-1, with D possibly TRBD1 on 6 matching bases. Germline CDR1 WNHNN, CDR2 SYGVQD (reference sequence). The length of the CDR3 is 12 residues. V lost 6 bases to trimming and J lost 7 bases, with 10 bases between them.

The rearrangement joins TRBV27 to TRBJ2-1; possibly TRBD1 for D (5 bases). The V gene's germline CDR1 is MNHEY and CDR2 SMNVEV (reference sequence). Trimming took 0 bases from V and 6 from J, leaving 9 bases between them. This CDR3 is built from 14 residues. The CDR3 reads CASSLSVQGNEQFF. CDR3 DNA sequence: TGTGCCAGCAGTTTATCGGTTCAGGGCAATGAGCAGTTCTTC.

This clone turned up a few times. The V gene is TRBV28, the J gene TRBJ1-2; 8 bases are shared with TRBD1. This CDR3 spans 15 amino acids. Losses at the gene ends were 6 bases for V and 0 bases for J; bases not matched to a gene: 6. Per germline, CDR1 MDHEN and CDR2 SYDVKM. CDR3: CASSYRGFSNYGYTF. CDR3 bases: TGTGCCAGCAGCTACAGGGGGTTTTCTAACTATGGCTACACCTTC.

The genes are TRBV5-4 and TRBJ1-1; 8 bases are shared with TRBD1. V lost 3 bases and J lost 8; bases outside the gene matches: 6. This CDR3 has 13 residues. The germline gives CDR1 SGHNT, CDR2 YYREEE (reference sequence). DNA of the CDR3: TGTGCCAGCAGCTACTACAGGGGGGACGAAGCTTTCTTT. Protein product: CASSYYRGDEAFF. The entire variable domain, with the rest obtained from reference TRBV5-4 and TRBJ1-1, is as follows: ETGVTQSPTHLIKTRGQQVTLRCSSQSGHNTVSWYQQALGQGPQFIFQYYREEENGRGNFPPRFSGLQFPNYSSELNVNALELDDSALYLCASSYYRGDEAFFGQGTRLTVV.

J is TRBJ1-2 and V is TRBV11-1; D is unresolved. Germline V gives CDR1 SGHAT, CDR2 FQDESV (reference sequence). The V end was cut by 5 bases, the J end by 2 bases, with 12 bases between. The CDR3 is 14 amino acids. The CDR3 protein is CASSPGRVNYGYTF. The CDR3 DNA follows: TGTGCCAGCAGCCCCGGGAGGGTAAACTATGGCTACACCTTC. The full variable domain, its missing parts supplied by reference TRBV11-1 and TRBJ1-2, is EAEVAQSPRYKITEKSQAVAFWCDPISGHATLYWYRQILGQGPELLVQFQDESVVDDSQLPKDRFSAERLKGVDSTLKIQPAELGDSAMYLCASSPGRVNYGYTFGSGTRLTVV.

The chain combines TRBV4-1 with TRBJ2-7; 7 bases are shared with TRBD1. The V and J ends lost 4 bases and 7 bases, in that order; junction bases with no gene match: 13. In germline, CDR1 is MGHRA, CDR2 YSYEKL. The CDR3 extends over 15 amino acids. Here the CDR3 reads CASSPDRTSTLEQYF. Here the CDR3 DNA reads TGCGCCAGCAGCCCGGACAGGACCTCTACGTTAGAGCAGTACTTC.